The 17 T cell receptor beta chains listed next were all sequenced from one sample in a study of PD-L1 blockade in urothelial cancer. The repertoire was sequenced with immunoSEQ multiplex PCR; TCRdb's copy has only in-frame clones and lacks some. The sample carries over 45,000 clones, approximately 86% recorded once. Sample: PBMCs, taken around atezolizumab (anti-PD-L1) treatment. The receptors stem from a man aged 45-65 years with urothelial cancer.

This clone was observed once. The chain recombines TRBV9 with TRBJ2-7, with a weak D call TRBD2 (6 bases). Trimming took 4 bases from V and 0 from J, leaving 26 bases between them. Germline V gene lookup returns CDR1 SGDLS and CDR2 YYNGEE. The CDR3 has 19 amino acids. The CDR3 DNA follows: TGTGCCAGCAGCCCCCACTTGGCGGGAACCGAGAGGAGCTCCTACGAGCAGTACTTC. Translation gives CASSPHLAGTERSSYEQYF.

V usage is TRBV28 and J usage is TRBJ1-1; 7 nucleotides agree with TRBD1. Looked up from germline, CDR1 is MDHEN and CDR2 is SYDVKM. V was pared by 6 bases and J by 3 bases, with 4 bases of the junction left unmatched. The CDR3 has 13 amino acids. The CDR3: CASRLDRYTEAFF. In DNA form, the CDR3 reads TGTGCCAGCAGATTGGACAGGTACACTGAAGCTTTCTTT.

The rearrangement links TRBV28 to TRBJ2-5; a weak D match, TRBD2 (6 bases). V lost 7 bases and J 1 base, leaving 10 bases between the germline ends. Germline CDR1 is MDHEN and CDR2 is SYDVKM. The CDR3 runs to 13 residues. The CDR3 DNA reads as TGTGCCAGCAACCTGGGACTCCAAGAGACCCAGTACTTC. Its translation is CASNLGLQETQYF.

The CDR3 is CASSQNRGNEQYF. DNA of the CDR3: TGTGCCAGCTCACAAAACAGGGGGAACGAGCAGTACTTC. V and J are TRBV18 and TRBJ2-7; 8 bases line up with TRBD1. This CDR3 has 13 residues. From germline, CDR1 is KGHSH and CDR2 LQKENI. V trimming: 4 bases; J trimming: 5 bases; junction bases outside the gene matches: 4.

The table lists this clone with a few counts. The V call is TRBV7-9, the J call TRBJ2-7, with TRBD2 matching over 12 bases. Trimming took 5 bases from V and 3 from J; bases not matched to a gene: 8. Germline V gives CDR1 SEHNR, CDR2 FQNEAQ (reference sequence). The CDR3 sequence is 16 residues long. The chain's CDR3 is CASSPSKLAGGYEQYF. The CDR3 DNA reads as TGTGCCAGCAGCCCCTCCAAACTAGCGGGAGGCTACGAGCAGTACTTC.

The genes are TRBV10-1 and TRBJ1-3; TRBD1 is a possible D gene (6 bases). CDR1 and CDR2 from the germline V gene are WNHNN and SYGVQD (reference sequence). V was pared by 4 bases and J by 2 bases, with 9 bases between. The CDR3 has 14 amino acids. The DNA of the CDR3 is TGCGCCAGCAGTGGGTCAGGGGCTGGAAACACCATATATTTT. Translated, it gives CASSGSGAGNTIYF.

The J gene is TRBJ2-7, the V gene TRBV5-6, with 14 bases matching TRBD2. The length of the CDR3 is 16 residues. CDR1 is SGHDT and CDR2 is YYEEEE in the germline V gene. Germline trimming cut 1 base from V and 7 bases from J; bases unmatched to any gene: 7. The CDR3 DNA is TGTGCCAGCAGCTTGTGGGGACTAGCGGGAGTGGGTGAGCAGTACTTC. Translation: CASSLWGLAGVGEQYF. Combining the CDR3 with reference TRBV5-6 and TRBJ2-7 gives the whole variable domain DAGVTQSPTHLIKTRGQQVTLRCSPKSGHDTVSWYQQALGQGPQFIFQYYEEEERQRGNFPDRFSGHQFPNYSSELNVNALLLGDSALYLCASSLWGLAGVGEQYFGPGTRLTVT.

J is TRBJ2-5 and V is TRBV5-4, with 13 bases aligning to TRBD2. The CDR3 covers 15 residues. The germline CDR1 and CDR2 sequences are SGHNT and YYREEE (reference sequence). Unmatched junction bases numbered 6, after V lost 1 base and J lost 9 bases. For the CDR3, the DNA is TGTGCCAGCAGCTTGTGGACTAGCGGGAGTGGGGCCCAGTACTTC. Encoded protein: CASSLWTSGSGAQYF.

The chain links TRBV5-1 to TRBJ2-1, with TRBD2 matching 12 bases. J lost 3 bases, V lost 4 bases, and 11 bases had no gene match. CDR3 size: 18 residues. Germline CDR1 is SGHRS and CDR2 is YFSETQ. The CDR3 loop is CASSPTSGRVPFYNEQFF. DNA of the CDR3: TGCGCCAGCAGCCCGACTAGCGGGAGAGTCCCCTTCTACAATGAGCAGTTCTTC.

The V gene is TRBV27, the J gene TRBJ2-5, with 11 bases identical to TRBD2. CDR1 is MNHEY, CDR2 SMNVEV, per germline (reference sequence). This CDR3 contains 16 residues. J was trimmed by 5 bases and V by 4 bases; bases with no gene match: 9. This chain's CDR3 is CASSSYSGRVGETQYF. The CDR3 DNA sequence: TGTGCCAGCAGTTCGTATAGCGGGAGGGTTGGGGAGACCCAGTACTTC.

The genes are TRBV11-2 and TRBJ2-2, with TRBD1 matching 7 bases. Losses at the gene ends were 5 bases for V and 5 bases for J; bases not matched to a gene: 8. CDR1 is SGHAT and CDR2 is FQNNGV in the germline V gene. The CDR3 has 15 residues. DNA for the CDR3: TGTGCCAGCAGCCCCCAGACAGGGCGGACCGGGGAGCTGTTTTTT. Protein product: CASSPQTGRTGELFF.

The sample holds a few counts of this clone. The chain employs TRBV2 and TRBJ2-2, with a tentative D call TRBD2 (5 bases). Trimming took off 7 bases at V and 1 base at J, with 13 bases between the two ends. Germline assignment: CDR1 SNHLY and CDR2 FYNNEI. The CDR3 is 15 amino acids. The CDR3 protein is CASNHRTRNTGELFF. DNA for the CDR3: TGTGCCAGCAACCACCGAACTAGGAACACCGGGGAGCTGTTTTTT.

This clone was seen a few times. This chain joins TRBV7-3 and TRBJ1-5; D uncertain. This CDR3 has 13 amino acids. Germline V CDR1 and CDR2: SGHTA, FQGTGA. Trimming cost V 4 bases and J 6 bases, with 10 bases left between them. CDR3 region: CASSSEAGQPQHF. CDR3 sequence (DNA): TGTGCCAGCAGCTCGGAGGCCGGTCAGCCCCAGCATTTT.

This chain connects TRBV14 to TRBJ2-7; weak D call: TRBD1 (6 bases). Germline V gene data show CDR1 as SGHDN and CDR2 as FVKESK. Trimming pared 6 bases from V and 2 bases from J, leaving 14 bases between. The CDR3 loop spans 14 amino acids. The CDR3 DNA follows: TGTGCCAGCAGTCTCGGGACATCGGCCTACGAGCAGTACTTC. Translated, it gives CASSLGTSAYEQYF.

This sequence joins TRBV5-4 and TRBJ1-1; tentatively, D is TRBD1 (5 bases). Germline values: CDR1 SGHNT, CDR2 YYREEE (reference sequence). Trimming cost V 4 bases and J 2 bases, with 18 bases left between them. This CDR3 is 16 amino acids long. The CDR3 DNA is TGTGCCAGCAGCCTGGGGGTTGGTCAGGTTAACACTGAAGCTTTCTTT. It is translated as CASSLGVGQVNTEAFF.

The chain recombines TRBV12-5 with TRBJ2-3; D perhaps matches TRBD1 (5 bases). The CDR3 is made up of 12 amino acids. The V and J ends lost 7 bases and 7 bases respectively, with 12 bases between them. Germline lookup yields CDR1 LGHNT and CDR2 FRNRAP. The CDR3: CASALGANTQYF. Written as DNA, the CDR3 is TGTGCTAGTGCCCTAGGGGCGAATACGCAGTATTTT.

The chain recombines TRBV4-2 with TRBJ2-1; 12 bases agree with TRBD2. Trimming removed 2 bases from V and 9 bases from J; junction bases left unmatched: 8. This CDR3 spans 16 amino acids. CDR1 and CDR2 (germline): LGHNA, YNFKEQ. CDR3 residues: CASSQSLTGLAGEQFF. In DNA form, the CDR3 reads TGTGCCAGCAGCCAAAGTTTAACGGGACTAGCGGGTGAGCAGTTCTTC.